This TCR beta chain was captured by sequencing in a study of T cell responses to AZD1222 COVID-19 vaccine (dated by TCRdb to the early 2020s). At the level of the whole study: Because spike-specific TCR depth and breadth did not differ between the two schedules, AZD1222 recipients who got a second dose at roughly 4 weeks were pooled with those who got a second dose at roughly 12 weeks. A total of under 250 trial participants underwent TCR sequencing, of whom about 200 had received two doses of AZD1222 and some 25 had received two doses of the MenACWY control vaccine. Trial participants were enrolled into age subgroups of 18-55, 56-69 and 70-plus years, which contained about 150, 27 and 61 TCR-sequenced participants, respectively. Overall results and qualifications from the work: Nearly half of unique spike-specific TCRs reportedly recognized epitopes outside regions mutated in the B.1.351 and B.1.1.7 variants. A significant rise in spike-specific TCR breadth and depth was observed after two AZD1222 doses relative to day 0 and relative to MenACWY recipients. The vaccine-associated CD4 TCRs covered the entire spike protein, and the dominant responses fell in regions 160-218 and 743-854. Participants were mostly white British, with more females than males. The authors suggested clonal diversity may have been underestimated. Because no day 14 peak-response samples were available, the repertoires could be characterized only after the peak T cell response. The 56-69-year group was small, and its depth increase did not reach significance, likely because of low power. Only a handful of AZD1222 recipients were SARS-CoV-2 seropositive at baseline, limiting conclusions about previously exposed vaccinees.

As regards this clone: Its binding antigen is unknown. No much larger clone is present one base from it, and per-base qualities are unavailable.

The time point label of this sample denotes: baseline before first vaccination. Samples from vaccinated people were obtained from the UK trials COV001 and COV002, which included a single-blind randomized controlled phase 2/3 trial of AZD1222 (ChAdOx1 nCoV-19) in healthy adults. For TCRbeta chain sequencing, PBMC samples were collected from trial participants at day 0 and at day 28 after the second dose. The CDR3 regions of human TCRbeta chains were analyzed by immunosequencing. The source study handled its data this way. TCRs in the repertoires were matched against a reference library of SARS-CoV-2-specific TCRs that had been generated with the MIRA antigen-specificity platform. Breadth meant the fraction of unique TCRs that were SARS-CoV-2-associated, whereas depth meant the fraction of total T cells that were SARS-CoV-2-associated. Using the MIRA data, every spike-specific TCR was mapped to the spike region that the TCR reacted to and assigned to either a CD4 or a CD8 class. Log10-transformed breadth and depth values were compared by one-way ANOVA with Sidak's multiple comparisons tests. This is the immuneACCESS table as TCRdb keeps it, with only in-frame sequences that have V and J called. A part of the clones is gone; compared with another copy, unresolved V genes explain less than half, and the rest is unexplained. V, J and clone size derive from that table, while D and trimming were established from the DNA sequence. The table for this sample lists approximately 150,000 clones; roughly 87% of them were counted only once. In total, the top ten clones hold around 4.9% of the sample.

V loses 4 bases, J loses 4 bases, and the germline ends lie 14 bases apart. Taken from the germline V gene, the CDR1 and CDR2 loops are SGDLS and YYNGEE. There are 15 amino acids in the CDR3, from cysteine to phenylalanine inclusive. Just CDR3 DNA is preserved here, 45 bases in frame from base 1. The rearranged segments are TRBV9 and TRBJ1-4, and the D gene may be TRBD1, 5 bases matching. The clonotype comes from an adult in good health. Sequencing used peripheral blood, obtained on day 0 of AZD1222 vaccination. The nucleotides read TGTGCCAGCAGCCGCCTGCAGGGTTATAATGAAAAACTGTTTTTT. Translated, it gives CASSRLQGYNEKLFF.